The 11 T cell receptor beta chains reported below all come from one sample, sequenced in a study of shared clonotypes between healthy human individuals. The naive CD8 subset, CD45RO-negative cells positively selected for CCR7, excluded terminally differentiated effector memory CD45RA+ cells. This table comes from immunoSEQ multiplex PCR, and its TCRdb copy is limited to in-frame clones, with some not included. The repertoire holds some 2.1 million clones, with just under 95% as singletons. Sequencing was carried out using naive CD8+ T cells from PBMCs. All receptors come from a man aged 18 to 29 in good health. Some clones in this sample may be carry-over from other donors' samples.

The chain joins TRBV7-9 to TRBJ1-2, with D tentatively TRBD1 (5 bases). V gave up 5 bases and J gave up 3 bases, with 13 bases separating them. Germline lookup yields CDR1 SEHNR and CDR2 FQNEAQ (reference sequence). This CDR3 comprises 14 residues. The CDR3 bases are TGTGCCAGCAGCGCCCGGGACGGATACTATGGCTACACCTTC. This sequence encodes CASSARDGYYGYTF.

The rearrangement uses TRBV29-1 and TRBJ2-7, with TRBD1 matching over 9 bases. The V segment lost 7 bases and the J segment 3 bases; nucleotides outside the gene matches: 4. This CDR3 comprises 12 residues. The V gene's germline CDR1 is SQVTM and CDR2 ANQGSEA. In nucleotides, the CDR3 is TGCAGCGCCGAGACAGGGGGCTACGAGCAGTACTTC. Translated, it gives CSAETGGYEQYF.

V usage is TRBV7-9 and J usage is TRBJ2-7; 9 nucleotides line up with TRBD1. The V gene end was trimmed by 2 bases and the J gene end by 5 bases; junction bases not matched to a gene: 7. Per germline, CDR1 SEHNR and CDR2 FQNEAQ (reference sequence). This CDR3 is 15 amino acids long. This CDR3 is CASSLTGGDWDEQYF. CDR3 DNA: TGTGCCAGCAGCTTAACAGGGGGCGATTGGGACGAGCAGTACTTC.

The chain recombines TRBV11-2 with TRBJ1-4, with D possibly matching TRBD1 (6 bases). Between the trimmed V and J ends, which lost 5 bases and 7 bases, there was a span of 14 bases. This CDR3 spans 14 amino acids. From germline, CDR1 is SGHAT and CDR2 FQNNGV. The CDR3 is CASSHSPGAEKLFF. CDR3 bases: TGTGCCAGCAGCCATTCCCCGGGGGCTGAAAAACTGTTTTTT.

The rearrangement uses TRBV5-1 and TRBJ1-5; D not certain. The CDR3 extends over 14 amino acids. Germline V CDR1 and CDR2: SGHRS, YFSETQ. Trimming cost V 0 bases and J 3 bases, with 7 bases left between them. The CDR3 DNA follows: TGCGCCAGCAGCTTGGAAGGTAACAATCAGCCCCAGCATTTT. Translated: CASSLEGNNQPQHF.

The CDR3 sequence: CASSNLPGQGDYGYTF. The CDR3 DNA is TGTGCCAGCAGTAACCTTCCCGGACAGGGGGATTATGGCTACACCTTC. The chain joins TRBV27 to TRBJ1-2; 10 bases line up with TRBD1. V lost 5 bases, J lost 5 bases, and 11 bases stayed unmatched. CDR1 and CDR2 from the germline V gene are MNHEY and SMNVEV (reference sequence). The length of the CDR3 is 16 residues.

The chain links TRBV9 to TRBJ1-3; maybe TRBD1 (6 bases). Germline CDR1 SGDLS, CDR2 YYNGEE. The CDR3 length is 14 residues. V was cut by 4 bases and J by 8 bases, with 16 bases left in between. The CDR3 sequence is CASSPSGAGDTIYF. The CDR3 region has the DNA TGTGCCAGCAGCCCCTCAGGGGCGGGGGACACCATATATTTT.

The V call is TRBV2, the J call TRBJ2-2; a weak D match, TRBD2 (6 bases). CDR1 SNHLY and CDR2 FYNNEI come from the germline V gene. This CDR3 spans 17 amino acids. Trimming removed 4 bases from V and 7 bases from J, with 22 bases in between. CDR3 amino acids: CASSGREGLYIGGELFF. In nucleotides, the CDR3 is TGTGCCAGCAGTGGCCGAGAGGGACTGTATATCGGCGGGGAGCTGTTTTTT.

The rearrangement links TRBV5-1 to TRBJ1-3; 8 bases agree with TRBD1. CDR1 SGHRS and CDR2 YFSETQ come from the germline V gene. After removal of 3 bases from V and 2 bases from J, the junction contained 16 bases not matched to a gene. This CDR3 spans 19 amino acids. Written as DNA, the CDR3 is TGCGCCAGCAGCTCCGGCATGACAGGGGCCCCAACCACTGGAAACACCATATATTTT. It yields the protein CASSSGMTGAPTTGNTIYF.

This rearrangement joins TRBV29-1 to TRBJ2-7, with TRBD1 as a possible D gene (5 bases). Trimming took off 7 bases at V and 2 bases at J, with 15 bases between the two ends. The V gene's germline CDR1 is SQVTM and CDR2 ANQGSEA. The CDR3 spans 13 residues. CDR3 nucleotides: TGCAGCGCCCAGGACATCCGGACCTACGAGCAGTACTTC. It specifies CSAQDIRTYEQYF.

The chain uses TRBV28 and TRBJ1-5; tentatively, D is TRBD1 (6 bases). Germline assignment: CDR1 MDHEN and CDR2 SYDVKM. The CDR3 contains 19 residues. V was shortened by 3 bases and J by 1 base, with 22 bases between the two germline ends. CDR3 region: CASSLTHRVLIYSNQPQHF. The CDR3 nucleotides are TGTGCCAGCAGTTTGACGCACAGGGTCCTGATTTACAGCAATCAGCCCCAGCATTTT.